This T cell receptor (beta chain) is drawn from a study of cytomegalovirus exposure and HLA in healthy donors. Whole-study results and caveats: Being indistinguishable, some V segments were excluded, TRBV6-2 and TRBV6-3 among them. It was approximately 170 TCR beta chains that were listed as cytomegalovirus-associated. Researchers reported in a later analysis that a missense DCLRE1C variant was tied to TCR beta V- and J-gene trimming.

Of note for this clone: No antigen is known for it.

Use of 60 Vbeta and 13 Jbeta primers characterized the PCR. As handled by the study authors: The authors later counted about 80 million unique TCR beta chains, roughly 10 million of them shared. The data were produced by immunoSEQ multiplex PCR, yet TCRdb's version contains in-frame clones alone and is incomplete. V, J and clone size are those of that table, while D and trimming were read from the DNA. The sample totals 100,000 to 150,000 clones. With 6 bases removed from V and 6 bases from J, the gap between germline ends came to 12 bases. The CDR3 is made up of 12 amino acids. The germline V gene encodes CDR1 LNHDA and CDR2 SQIVND (reference sequence).

The V call is TRBV19, the J call TRBJ2-7, with D possibly being TRBD1 (7 bases). The sequenced material came from PBMCs. The origin of this receptor is a man younger than 35 in good health and CMV-seronegative. CDR3 DNA sequence: TGTGCCAGTAGCCAGGGGGGTACCGAGCAGTACTTC. Its protein is CASSQGGTEQYF.